The 3 T cell receptor beta chains below come from one sample, sequenced in a study of blood T cell repertoires in COVID-19 (dated by TCRdb to about 2020). The protocol used for the library was the immunoSEQ multiplex PCR assay. TCRdb limited this immuneACCESS table to in-frame rearrangements with V and J called. A share of clones is missing; checked studies link under half to unresolved V genes, and the rest is unexplained. Across this sample there are 75,000 to 90,000 clones, with about 80% seen only once. Approximately 12% of the sample is held by the ten biggest clonotypes. Sequencing used peripheral blood. All receptors come from a woman aged 40 to 50 with active or convalescent COVID-19.

The J gene is TRBJ2-1, the V gene TRBV5-6, with 8 bases matching TRBD2. The CDR3 contains 17 residues. Looked up from germline, CDR1 is SGHDT and CDR2 is YYEEEE. V lost 1 base, J lost 2 bases, and 8 bases stayed unmatched. For the CDR3, the DNA is TGTGCCAGCAGCTTGTTCGGAGCGGGGGCGACCTACAATGAGCAGTTCTTC. Protein product: CASSLFGAGATYNEQFF.

This sequence joins TRBV9 and TRBJ2-7, with D unresolved. The length of the CDR3 is 13 residues. Per the germline V gene, CDR1 is SGDLS and CDR2 is YYNGEE. V was shortened by 4 bases and J by 1 base, with 9 bases between the two germline ends. The CDR3 region is CASSPRTSYEQYF. The CDR3 DNA follows: TGTGCCAGCAGCCCCCGTACATCCTACGAGCAGTACTTC.

This clone was observed once. The CDR3 sequence is CASSFRGSSGNTIYF. CDR3 nucleotide sequence: TGTGCCAGCAGCTTCAGAGGCTCCTCTGGAAACACCATATATTTT. The rearrangement links TRBV5-6 to TRBJ1-3; D not resolved. The germline V gene encodes CDR1 SGHDT and CDR2 YYEEEE. The CDR3 is 15 amino acids. Trimming left V 2 bases short and J 0 bases short, with 9 bases between.